The entry that follows covers one T cell receptor beta chain sequence. Its antigen is still unknown. This sample is part of a study of shared clonotypes between healthy human individuals. Study details: Three CD4 naive, three CD4 memory, two CD8 naive and one CD8 memory plate were used per donor.

The CDR3 has 15 residues. V was clipped by 4 bases and J by 1 base; unmatched bases: 7. Germline V lookup: CDR1 SGHRS, CDR2 YFSETQ. A CD45RA-negative memory subset and a CD45RA+ naive subset were separated from the CD4+ cells. Study results and caveats: Naive CD4 clonotypes were shared across a few donors at 4% to 5%.

Here immunoSEQ multiplex PCR was the method, and the copy in TCRdb shows in-frame clones only, minus some. This table holds under 2.5 million clones, approximately 90% found once. The sequencing input was naive CD4+ T cells from PBMCs. Subset described: CD45RA+ positively selected. J is TRBJ2-7 and V is TRBV5-1, with 8 nucleotides matching TRBD1. This sequence was found in a young man in good health. Some clones in this sample may be carry-over from other donors' samples. CDR3 nucleotide sequence: TGCGCCAGCAGCCCCGGGACAGGCGAATCCTACGAGCAGTACTTC. Translation: CASSPGTGESYEQYF.